This T cell receptor beta chain comes out of a study of beta chain features in type 1 diabetes. Findings and limits, study-wide: TCRB CDR3s from Type 1 diabetes patients were moderately but significantly shorter in all four CD4+ subsets.

Per the germline V gene, CDR1 is GTSNPN and CDR2 is SVGIG (reference sequence). V lost 0 bases and J 5 bases, leaving 8 bases between the germline ends. This CDR3 is built from 13 residues. The authors reverse transcribed all of the isolated RNA, so sequencing captured expressed TCRB transcripts. Produced via immunoSEQ multiplex PCR; TCRdb's table is partial and in-frame only. The sample carries 200,000 to 250,000 clones, 16% recorded once. This clone was seen a handful of times. The antigen remains unidentified. The clonotype was recovered from a man younger than 40 with type 1 diabetes. The chain couples TRBV30 to TRBJ1-5; D is ambiguous. The sequenced sample was naive CD4+ T cells from blood. CDR3 nucleotide sequence: TGTGCCTGGAGTGTACGGCCGGATCAGCCCCAGCATTTT. As protein: CAWSVRPDQPQHF.